This T cell receptor beta chain was sequenced in a study of OX40 agonist ivuxolimab in advanced cancers. Trimming cost V 0 bases and J 3 bases, with 10 bases left between them. Germline V CDR1 and CDR2: SGHRS, YFSETQ. CDR3 length equals 14 residues. Measured with immunoSEQ multiplex PCR; TCRdb has only the in-frame clones, and not every one. Of roughly 59,000 clones in the sample, roughly 84% were seen once. The sequencing used CD4+ or CD8+ T cells sorted from blood, collected in a trial of the OX40 agonist ivuxolimab. This chain links TRBV5-1 with TRBJ2-7, with D perhaps matching TRBD2 (6 bases). The sequence derives from an adult with an advanced solid tumor such as melanoma, head and neck, liver or kidney cancer. In DNA form, the CDR3 reads TGCGCCAGCAGCTTGGAAAGCGGGTACTACGAGCAGTACTTC. It specifies CASSLESGYYEQYF.